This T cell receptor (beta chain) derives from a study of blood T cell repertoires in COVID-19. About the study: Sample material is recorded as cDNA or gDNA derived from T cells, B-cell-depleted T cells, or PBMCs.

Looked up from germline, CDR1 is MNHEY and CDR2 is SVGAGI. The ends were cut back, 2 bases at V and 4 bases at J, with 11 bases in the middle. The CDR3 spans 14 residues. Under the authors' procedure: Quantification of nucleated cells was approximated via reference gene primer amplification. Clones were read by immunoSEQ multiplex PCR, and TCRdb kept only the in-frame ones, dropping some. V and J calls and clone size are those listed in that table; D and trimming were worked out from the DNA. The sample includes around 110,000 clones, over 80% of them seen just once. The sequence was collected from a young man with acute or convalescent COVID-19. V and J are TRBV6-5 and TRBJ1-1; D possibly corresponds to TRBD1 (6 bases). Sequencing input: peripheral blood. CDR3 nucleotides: TGTGCCAGCAGTTACAGGGGGATAGGCACTGAAGCTTTCTTT. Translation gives CASSYRGIGTEAFF.